This T cell receptor beta chain was identified during a study of blood T cell repertoires in COVID-19. As for the study in general: Samples taken during acute and convalescent COVID-19 were collected in the United States, Italy and Spain. PBMCs, B-cell-depleted T cells, or T cells were the source of the cDNA or gDNA that made up the material.

The CDR3 totals 16 residues. Germline CDR1 is SGHDN and CDR2 is FVKESK. The V gene end was trimmed by 3 bases and the J gene end by 4 bases; junction bases not matched to a gene: 10. In the source study's methods: Amplified reference gene primers provided the basis for estimating nucleated cell counts. This table comes from immunoSEQ multiplex PCR, and its TCRdb copy is limited to in-frame clones, with some not included. V, J and clone size were drawn from that table, and D and trimming were deduced from the DNA. The repertoire holds about 120,000 clones, with about 89% as singletons. Sequencing used peripheral blood. The chain combines TRBV14 with TRBJ2-7; 9 nucleotides align to TRBD1. The clonotype originates from a woman between 70 and 85 years old with acute or convalescent COVID-19. In DNA, the CDR3 is TGTGCCAGCAGCCACAACAGGGGGCTGGTCGCGTACGAGCAGTACTTC. Encoded protein: CASSHNRGLVAYEQYF. The full variable domain, its missing parts supplied by reference TRBV14 and TRBJ2-7, is EAGVTQFPSHSVIEKGQTVTLRCDPISGHDNLYWYRRVMGKEIKFLLHFVKESKQDESGMPNNRFLAERTGGTYSTLKVQPAELEDSGVYFCASSHNRGLVAYEQYFGPGTRLTVT.